These 8 T cell receptor beta chains share one sample of origin, sequenced in a study of graft-versus-host responses after intestinal transplantation. This table comes from immunoSEQ multiplex PCR, and its TCRdb copy is limited to in-frame clones, with some not included. Seen here are under 30,000 clones, roughly 90% observed once, and the top ten hold 2%. This specimen was PBMCs, taken around 40 days after intestinal transplant. The receptors come from a human patient who received an intestinal transplant, so some T cells may come from the graft donor.

This chain uses TRBV11-2 with TRBJ2-7, with 7 bases aligning to TRBD1. V dropped 5 bases and J dropped 2; count of bases not matched to a gene: 3. Germline assignment: CDR1 SGHAT and CDR2 FQNNGV. The CDR3 runs to 13 residues. In DNA form, the CDR3 reads TGTGCCAGCAGCGCCGGACAGGCCTACGAGCAGTACTTC. Protein: CASSAGQAYEQYF. Drawing the rest from reference TRBV11-2 and TRBJ2-7, the complete variable domain is EAGVAQSPRYKIIEKRQSVAFWCNPISGHATLYWYQQILGQGPKLLIQFQNNGVVDDSQLPKDRFSAERLKGVDSTLKIQPAKLEDSAVYLCASSAGQAYEQYFGPGTRLTVT.

The genes are TRBV28 and TRBJ2-7; TRBD2 agrees at 8 bases. V trimming: 6 bases; J trimming: 1 base; junction bases outside the gene matches: 11. This CDR3 comprises 16 residues. CDR1 is MDHEN, CDR2 SYDVKM, per germline. The CDR3 nucleotides are TGTGCCAGCAGCCTCACCAGCGGGACTAGTTCCTACGAGCAGTACTTC. Encoded protein: CASSLTSGTSSYEQYF.

V usage is TRBV27 and J usage is TRBJ2-7; D gene unclear. V dropped 5 bases and J dropped 2 bases, with 19 bases sitting between them. CDR3 length: 16 residues. Per the germline V gene, CDR1 is MNHEY and CDR2 is SMNVEV (reference sequence). This CDR3 reads CASSPDLGFRTYEQYF. DNA of the CDR3: TGTGCCAGCAGTCCAGACCTAGGCTTTCGAACCTACGAGCAGTACTTC.

This chain uses TRBV6-5 with TRBJ2-7; D perhaps matches TRBD1 (6 bases). Trimming cost V 2 bases and J 3 bases, with 8 bases left between them. The CDR3 runs to 13 residues. The germline CDR1 and CDR2 sequences are MNHEY and SVGAGI. This CDR3 reads CASSYGQSYEQYF. The CDR3 DNA is TGTGCCAGCAGTTACGGACAGAGCTACGAGCAGTACTTC.

V and J are TRBV11-1 and TRBJ2-3, with 10 bases fitting TRBD1. Per germline, CDR1 SGHAT and CDR2 FQDESV (reference sequence). This CDR3 is built from 17 residues. Germline trimming cut 1 base from V and 10 bases from J; bases unmatched to any gene: 14. CDR3 DNA: TGTGCCAGCAGCTTAGGGGACAGGGGCTGGCAGGGGATCGCGCAGTATTTT. Its translation: CASSLGDRGWQGIAQYF.

The chain combines TRBV2 with TRBJ2-3; 8 bases are shared with TRBD1. With V trimmed by 9 bases and J by 0 bases, 8 bases remained unmatched. The CDR3 length is 15 residues. Germline CDR1 is SNHLY and CDR2 is FYNNEI. The CDR3 region is CASPLRGPSTDTQYF. The DNA of the CDR3 is TGTGCCAGTCCCCTCAGGGGGCCTAGCACAGATACGCAGTATTTT.

Regarding this clone: A junction end diverges from the germline sequence, so it may reflect a read error. The chain recombines TRBV7-9 with TRBJ2-3; 10 bases match TRBD2. There are 15 residues in the CDR3. The germline CDR1 and CDR2 sequences are SEHNR and FQNEAQ (reference sequence). In DNA, the CDR3 is TGTGCCAGCAGCTTAGTAGGGCTAGCGGGAGCCCCGGGTTTTTTT. Protein product: CASSLVGLAGAPGFF.

This chain joins TRBV5-4 and TRBJ1-1; 7 nucleotides agree with TRBD1. Germline CDR1 SGHNT, CDR2 YYREEE (reference sequence). V lost 2 bases, J lost 4 bases, and 2 bases stayed unmatched. The CDR3 extends over 13 amino acids. CDR3 nucleotides: TGTGCCAGCAGCTTCTACAGGGGCACTGAAGCTTTCTTT. Its protein is CASSFYRGTEAFF.